This T cell receptor beta chain stems from a study of monozygotic twins with inflammatory bowel disease. Study-wide findings and caveats: With others, IBD patients shared fewer clonotypes than healthy twins did, especially with disease activity.

TCR libraries each used 3500 ng of total RNA. For each CDR3 protein, TCRdb gives one entry from its re-call of the 5' RACE reads, without DNA. Its listing shows some 200,000 distinct CDR3 sequences. This CDR3 is 14 amino acids long. Germline V gene sequence: CDR1 DFQATT, CDR2 SNEGSKA (reference sequence). Turning to this clonotype: What it binds is not known.

The chain combines TRBV20-1 with TRBJ1-6; the D gene TCRdb calls, TRBD1, cannot be checked with no DNA. Specimen: blood. This TCR derives from a human donor with ulcerative colitis or Crohn's disease, or a healthy co-twin of an affected twin (not recorded which). The CDR3 here is CSALGQGGNSPLHF.